This record looks at one TCR beta chain sequence and its context. This sample was included in a study of blood T cell repertoires in COVID-19. Turning to the study itself: Sources were T cells, B-cell-depleted T cells, or PBMCs; the material itself was cDNA or gDNA.

In the source study's methods: Estimation of nucleated cell counts relied on the amplification of reference gene primers. Repertoires were generated with immunoSEQ multiplex PCR, while TCRdb's copy carries only in-frame clones and drops some. D and trimming were read from the DNA, whereas the V and J calls and clone size are those reported in that table. The table records a few hundred thousand clones, more than 85% of them present only once. This CDR3 has 15 residues. Trimming cost V 5 bases and J 8 bases; bases outside gene matches: 9. Germline CDR1 MDHEN, CDR2 SYDVKM. Everyone who took part was roughly 18 to 89 years old, and they came from about 25 US areas. Cohort placement rested on clinical history that participants reported themselves.

The chain carries TRBV28 and TRBJ2-6; TRBD1 matches 7 bases. Sequences were obtained from PBMCs or T cells enriched from blood (not recorded which). The clonotype originates from a woman aged 55-75 years who had recovered from COVID-19. The CDR3 DNA reads as TGTGCCAGCAGTCCGGGACAGCCGAGTTCCAACGTCCTGACTTTC. The encoded protein is CASSPGQPSSNVLTF. Complete variable domain (other parts from reference TRBV28 and TRBJ2-6): DVKVTQSSRYLVKRTGEKVFLECVQDMDHENMFWYRQDPGLGLRLIYFSYDVKMKEKGDIPEGYSVSREKKERFSLILESASTNQTSMYLCASSPGQPSSNVLTFGAGSRLTVL.